This TCR beta chain was identified in a study of CD8+ T cells in alopecia areata (dated by TCRdb to the late 2010s). Background on the whole study: Treated patients were enrolled in an open-label pilot trial of oral tofacitinib at 5 to 10 mg twice daily for moderate-to-severe alopecia areata. Clonality in the scalp was compared among normal scalp (n=4), patchy alopecia areata scalp (n=8), and alopecia totalis/universalis scalp (n=8). RNA came from the PAXgene miRNA kit for fixed scalp, the miRNeasy kit for PBMCs, and the RNeasy kit for mouse skin. Tofacitinib-treated patients had biopsies at baseline and at 4 and 24 weeks of treatment, with a later scalp biopsy in several patients. Patients received tofacitinib for 6 to 18 months and were then followed off drug for 6 months to check for delayed response and recurrence. In humans, TCRbeta sequencing was performed on scalp tissue and on sorted CD4+ and CD8+ peripheral blood T cells from healthy controls and from patients with patchy or totalis/universalis alopecia areata. Amplification of TCRbeta CDR3 regions was done by immunoSEQ multiplex PCR using 35 Vbeta forward primers and 13 Jbeta reverse primers. In treated patients, disease severity was measured using the SALT score, which gives the percentage of scalp surface area affected. In both human patients and the C3H/HeJ mouse model, the study applied high-throughput TCRbeta sequencing to look at T cell clonal expansion in alopecia areata.

Including cysteine and phenylalanine, the CDR3 has 14 amino acids. Left in the record is the CDR3 DNA by itself, 42 bases read in frame from the first base. The germline V gene provides CDR1 SGHDT and CDR2 YYEEEE. Trimming removed 4 bases from V and 4 bases from J; the gene matches leave 5 bases unexplained. The library was generated by the immunoSEQ multiplex PCR assay. For TCR sequencing, RNA was extracted from every sample and reverse transcribed into cDNA to serve as template. First-strand cDNA was synthesized with SuperScript III using a 2:1 mix of oligo-dT and random hexamers. A synthetic immune receptor repertoire was used to measure amplification bias, and any remaining bias was corrected computationally. The paper's data handling went like this. After raw reads were preprocessed to remove errors, the CDR3 was defined following IMGT conventions as running from the conserved cysteine to phenylalanine. Clonality was computed by normalizing Shannon entropy by log2 of the number of productive unique TCRs and subtracting the result from 1. CD4 or CD8 identity of scalp clones was inferred by cross-referencing scalp TCRbeta sequences with sorted blood CD4 and CD8 repertoires. The table was pulled from immuneACCESS by TCRdb, which kept in-frame rearrangements only. Such tables lose some clones; where checked, under half of the loss comes from unresolved V genes, and the rest has no known cause. That table is the source of V, J and clone size, and D and trimming were worked out from the DNA. The sample has about 120,000 clones on record, roughly 60% of them singletons. The ten most abundant clones make up approximately 29% of the sample.

Points on this clone: It lacks a known antigen. Within one base of it there is no much larger clone, and no base qualities were kept.

Overall results and qualifications from the work: Many expanded lesional clones were found to persist in scalp and blood during tofacitinib treatment, and relapse after treatment cessation may be partly explained by this persistence. Compared with mice, TCR sequences shared between patients were less clear, possibly partly because of HLA diversity across the patient population. Because the treated cohort was small and had just a single nonresponder, larger studies are needed to establish links between baseline CD8+ expansion and response. Unlike mouse skin, where gammadelta T cells dominate, normal human skin contains resident alphabeta T cells that get sequenced too, which complicates analysis of the scalp TCR repertoire. Scalp clonality and the number of expanded CD8+ clones among the top 100 scalp clones were significantly decreased by tofacitinib. Lesional scalp, especially in alopecia totalis/universalis, showed higher clonality and more expanded CD8+ clones than normal scalp, suggesting antigenic drive.

What this sample's time point label stands for: about four weeks on oral tofacitinib. The treatment or condition label, read with the paper, signifies: oral pan-JAK inhibitor, 5-10 mg twice daily. From alopecia areata patients, peripheral blood was collected along with lesional scalp punch biopsies. PBMCs were isolated by density centrifugation and stained for CD3, CD4 and CD8, and CD4+ and CD8+ T cells were sorted on a FACSAria. In this chain, TRBV5-6 is recombined with TRBJ1-2; 9 nucleotides in the junction match TRBD1. The receptor's source is a human donor with alopecia areata. The material was CD8+ T cells sorted from blood, obtained at week 4, from a patient treated with tofacitinib. The nucleotide sequence reads as follows: TGTGCCAGCAGCCCGGGACAGGGCGGCTATGGCTACACCTTC. Protein translation: CASSPGQGGYGYTF.